The present TCR beta chain was sequenced within a study of tumor and adjacent non-tumor tissue in lung cancer. No cell sorting was done before RNA was extracted from the tissue. Germline-derived CDR1 and CDR2 are MNHEY and SVGAGI. The CDR3 runs 13 residues. V was shortened by 6 bases and J by 2 bases, with 7 bases between the two germline ends. This clonotype was recorded at least ten times. Three rounds of nested PCR, following a modified ARM-PCR protocol, produced the TCRbeta library. TCRdb used MiXCR to reprocess the multiplex PCR reads, holding one entry per CDR3 protein. The profile shows over 110,000 distinct CDR3 sequences, approximately 66% of them singletons.

The chain uses TRBV6-5 and TRBJ2-2; no clear D. The specimen sequenced was lung tumor tissue. The source is a man aged 60 to 75 with small cell lung cancer. CDR3 sequence: CASSSTNTGELFF. The CDR3 DNA sequence: TGTGCCAGCAGCTCCACTAACACCGGGGAGCTGTTTTTT.